This T cell receptor (beta chain) was profiled in a study of tumor and adjacent non-tumor tissue in lung cancer. TCRbeta libraries were built with three rounds of nested PCR, modified from ARM-PCR. TCRdb re-analysed the multiplex PCR reads in MiXCR, keeping a single row per CDR3 protein. The sample includes some 93,000 distinct CDR3 sequences, 67% of them seen just once. RNA was extracted from bulk tissue without any cell sorting. Worth noting for this clonotype: Given the absence of the conserved phenylalanine or tryptophan at the CDR3 end, a read error is likely.

The V gene's germline CDR1 is MDHEN and CDR2 SYDVKM. V was trimmed by 6 bases and J by 5 bases, leaving 20 bases between them. The CDR3 loop spans 16 amino acids. The sample consisted of lung tumor tissue. This sequence joins TRBV28 and TRBJ2-1, with D possibly being TRBD2 (5 bases). This TCR derives from a man in his sixties with non-small cell lung cancer. CDR3 sequence: CASSILAVPFNNEQFL. In nucleotides, the CDR3 is TGTGCCAGCAGCATCCTAGCAGTCCCCTTTAACAATGAGCAGTTCCTC.